These 4 T cell receptor beta chains were all obtained from the same sample, sequenced in a study of shared clonotypes between healthy human individuals. TCRdb keeps only in-frame clones here, not all; method: immunoSEQ multiplex PCR. The table shows 950,000 to 1,100,000 clones, with 60% to 80% occurring only once. Source material: memory CD4+ T cells sorted from blood. Subset in this sample: CD45RA-negative fraction. The receptors come from a young man in good health.

This chain joins TRBV7-6 and TRBJ2-1; TRBD2 aligns across 7 bases. Germline V gene data show CDR1 as SGHVS and CDR2 as FNYEAQ. CDR3 length equals 16 residues. J was trimmed by 6 bases and V by 0 bases; bases with no gene match: 8. DNA of the CDR3: TGTGCCAGCAGCTTAGCGCCGGCGGGAGCGGGCAATGAGCAGTTCTTC. The encoded protein is CASSLAPAGAGNEQFF.

This sequence joins TRBV10-3 and TRBJ2-5; tentatively, D is TRBD1 (7 bases). Deletions cut 0 bases from V and 2 bases from J, with 13 bases between. Germline lookup yields CDR1 ENHRY and CDR2 SYGVKD. The CDR3 consists of 16 residues. The chain's CDR3 is CAISESMTGRQETQYF. The CDR3, as DNA: TGTGCCATCAGTGAGTCGATGACAGGGAGGCAAGAGACCCAGTACTTC.

This rearrangement joins TRBV6-5 to TRBJ1-4, with D possibly matching TRBD1 (6 bases). The CDR3 runs 15 residues. The germline V and J ends were trimmed by 5 bases and 8 bases, with 18 bases remaining between them. The germline CDR1 and CDR2 sequences are MNHEY and SVGAGI. In DNA, the CDR3 is TGTGCCAGCAGTCTTCAACTGGGGGCGGCGGAAAAACTGTTTTTT. Protein: CASSLQLGAAEKLFF.

This clone was seen repeatedly, ten times or more. The rearrangement links TRBV14 to TRBJ2-1; TRBD2 agrees at 9 bases. The CDR3 contains 17 residues. Germline V gene lookup returns CDR1 SGHDN and CDR2 FVKESK. The V segment lost 0 bases and the J segment 8 bases; nucleotides outside the gene matches: 11. DNA of the CDR3: TGTGCCAGCAGCCAAGAATACGGCCTAGCGGGGCCCGATGAGCAGTTCTTC. Protein product: CASSQEYGLAGPDEQFF.